This TCR beta chain was recorded in a study of T cell repertoires in cytomegalovirus infection. Study outcomes and limitations: CMV-specific TCR beta clonotypes restricted by HLA-C were the ones dominating the ex vivo response.

This clonotype was counted only a few times. The antigen is not known. This CDR3 is 13 amino acids long. V was trimmed by 0 bases and J by 4 bases, leaving 5 bases between them. CDR1 and CDR2 from the germline V gene are KGHDR and SFDVKD. Each CDR3 protein gets one entry after TCRdb re-called the reads with MiXCR. Among roughly 500,000 distinct CDR3 sequences listed, 30% to 40% were seen once. The chain links TRBV24-1 to TRBJ2-5; D call uncertain. The source was cultured PBMCs, collected from culture after CMV antigen stimulation. This TCR derives from a human donor in good health (CMV status not recorded). Some clones in this sample may be carry-over from other donors' samples. CDR3 bases: TGTGCCACCAGTGATTTGTTCGGAGAGACCCAGTACTTC. Translating it yields CATSDLFGETQYF.